This is a list of T cell receptor beta chains from one sample in a study of blood T cell repertoires in COVID-19. The data were produced by immunoSEQ multiplex PCR, yet TCRdb's version contains in-frame clones alone and is incomplete. The sample records just over 300,000 clones, 85% to 90% being singletons. What was sequenced was PBMCs or T cells enriched from blood (not recorded which). The receptors here all came from a man younger than 45 who had recovered from COVID-19. Each CDR3 is given with its conserved first and last residue. A D gene is named only where the DNA matches it firmly. The listing skips clone size in some rows; elsewhere it reads once, few, many or a size class.

size | J | D | V | CDR3 | DNA
. | TRBJ2-1 | TRBD2 | TRBV6-5 | CASRVSGRAGNEQFF | TGTGCCAGCAGAGTTAGCGGGAGGGCCGGGAATGAGCAGTTCTTC
few | TRBJ1-4 | TRBD1 | TRBV4-1 | CASSQDLVQGGEKLFF | TGCGCCAGCAGCCAAGATCTCGTCCAGGGGGGAGAAAAACTGTTTTTT
. | TRBJ2-3 | . | TRBV2 | CASSSGANTQYF | TGTGCCAGCAGCTCTGGGGCGAATACGCAGTATTTT
once | TRBJ1-3 | . | TRBV6-5 | CASSYSMSSAGNTIYF | TGTGCCAGCAGTTACTCGATGTCATCGGCTGGAAACACCATATATTTT
. | TRBJ2-7 | . | TRBV5-1 | CASGPYEQYF | TGCGCCAGCGGCCCCTACGAGCAGTACTTC
. | TRBJ2-2 | . | TRBV12-3/TRBV12-4 | CASSLNAGELFF | TGTGCCAGCAGCCTTAATGCCGGGGAGCTGTTTTTT
. | TRBJ2-3 | TRBD2 | TRBV5-1 | CASGAGPDTDTQYF | TGCGCCAGTGGAGCGGGGCCGGACACAGATACGCAGTATTTT
. | TRBJ2-2 | TRBD1 | TRBV24-1 | CATSDPLTGTGGTGELFF | TGTGCCACCAGTGATCCTCTGACCGGGACAGGGGGTACCGGGGAGCTGTTTTTT
. | TRBJ2-2 | TRBD2 | TRBV19 | CASSGTSGSRTGELFF | TGTGCCAGTAGTGGGACTAGCGGGAGCCGCACCGGGGAGCTGTTTTTT
. | TRBJ1-4 | . | TRBV18 | CASSPLVGQTNEKLFF | TGTGCCAGCTCACCTCTCGTTGGACAGACTAATGAAAAACTGTTTTTT
. | TRBJ1-4 | . | TRBV24-1 | CATSDSQPGNGEKLFF | TGTGCCACCAGTGATTCCCAGCCGGGGAATGGTGAAAAACTGTTTTTT
. | TRBJ1-6 | . | TRBV15 | CATSRDTNSPLHF | TGTGCCACCAGCAGAGATACAAATTCACCCCTCCACTTT
once | TRBJ2-7 | . | TRBV5-4 | CASSLGAGGAEQYF | TGTGCCAGCAGCTTGGGGGCCGGCGGGGCCGAGCAGTACTTC
few | TRBJ2-7 | TRBD2 | TRBV4-1 | CASSQAPLRTRQVAYEQYF | TGCGCCAGCAGCCAAGCGCCTTTAAGGACTAGGCAGGTGGCCTACGAGCAGTACTTC
. | TRBJ1-5 | TRBD1 | TRBV3-1/TRBV3-2 | CASSQDRAAAQHF | TGTGCCAGCAGCCAGGACAGGGCCGCGGCCCAGCATTTT
. | TRBJ2-2 | TRBD1 | TRBV18 | CGSGQGRTGELFF | TGCGGGTCGGGACAGGGTCGCACCGGGGAGCTGTTTTTT
. | TRBJ2-1 | . | TRBV30 | CAWSTSTYNEQFF | TGTGCCTGGAGTACTAGTACCTACAATGAGCAGTTCTTC
few | TRBJ1-5 | . | TRBV28 | CASSPTLGQPQHF | TGTGCCAGCAGTCCAACACTAGGTCAGCCCCAGCATTTT
. | TRBJ1-4 | . | TRBV27 | CASRLGRFNEKLFF | TGTGCCAGCAGACTAGGGAGATTTAATGAAAAACTGTTTTTT
once | TRBJ1-4 | TRBD1 | TRBV13 | CASSLATRQGAGEKLFF | TGTGCCAGCAGCTTAGCCACGCGACAGGGGGCAGGAGAAAAACTGTTTTTT
few | TRBJ1-6 | TRBD1 | TRBV2 | CASSEVGQGANSPLHF | TGTGCCAGCAGTGAAGTGGGACAGGGGGCGAATTCACCCCTCCACTTT
. | TRBJ1-5 | . | TRBV19 | CASSIAAGAQPQHF | TGTGCCAGTAGTATTGCGGCGGGGGCCCAGCCCCAGCATTTT
. | TRBJ1-2 | . | TRBV12-3/TRBV12-4 | CASSEDRLYGYTF | TGTGCCAGCAGCGAAGACAGGCTCTATGGCTACACCTTC
once | TRBJ2-5 | TRBD1 | TRBV3-1/TRBV3-2 | CASSPGQGARETQYF | TGTGCCAGCAGCCCGGGACAGGGGGCTAGGGAGACCCAGTACTTC
. | TRBJ2-1 | TRBD2 | TRBV18 | CASSPPTTSGRSSYNEQFF | TGTGCCAGCTCACCACCGACCACTAGCGGGAGGAGCTCCTACAATGAGCAGTTCTTC
few | TRBJ1-1 | . | TRBV11-2 | CASSYPGIQNTEAFF | TGTGCCAGCAGCTATCCAGGGATTCAGAACACTGAAGCTTTCTTT